This is a list of T cell receptor beta chains from one sample in a study of T cells in Graves' hyperthyroidism and ophthalmopathy. MiXCR, applied by TCRdb to the multiplex PCR reads, yields one record per CDR3 protein. The sample yields about 500,000 distinct CDR3 sequences, roughly 17% seen once. Sequencing was carried out using blood. These receptor sequences come from a woman aged 18-35 years with Graves' hyperthyroidism. Both conserved end residues are part of each CDR3. The D gene is left open where the match is weak. Clone size is given for some rows only: seen once, a few or many times, or a class if the clone is expanded.

cdr3_length | d_call | j_call | clone_size | v_call | cdr3_aa | cdr3_nt
15 | NA | TRBJ2-1 | few | TRBV20-1 | CSARGLSGGHNEQFF | TGCAGTGCTAGGGGACTTAGTGGGGGGCACAATGAGCAGTTCTTC
15 | NA | TRBJ1-5 | once | TRBV28 | CASSPPDRYNQPQHF | TGTGCCAGCAGTCCACCGGACAGATACAATCAGCCCCAGCATTTT
14 | NA | TRBJ2-2 | few | TRBV19 | CASSDRPNTGELFF | TGTGCCAGTAGTGACCGGCCTAACACCGGGGAGCTGTTTTTT
14 | NA | TRBJ1-1 | many | TRBV7-8 | CASSYTEMNTEAFF | TGTGCCAGCAGCTATACAGAGATGAACACTGAAGCTTTCTTT
15 | NA | TRBJ2-3 | many | TRBV12-5 | CASAITEKGTDTQYF | TGTGCTAGTGCCATCACGGAGAAGGGGACAGATACGCAGTATTTT
16 | NA | TRBJ2-7 | many | TRBV28 | CASRSIRLGPSYEQYF | TGTGCCAGCAGATCGATTAGATTGGGTCCTTCCTACGAGCAGTACTTC
13 | TRBD1 | TRBJ1-2 | many | TRBV3-1 | CASSQVGTDGYTF | TGTGCCAGCAGCCAAGTGGGGACAGATGGCTACACCTTC
17 | NA | TRBJ1-1 | few | TRBV15 | CATSRGGGDRRDTEAFF | TGTGCCACCAGCAGAGGGGGGGGAGACAGGAGGGACACTGAAGCTTTCTTT
15 | NA | TRBJ2-7 | many | TRBV6-2/TRBV6-3 | CASSYGGATSYEQYF | TGTGCCAGCAGTTACGGAGGCGCGACCTCCTACGAGCAGTACTTC
19 | NA | TRBJ2-3 | many | TRBV6-5 | CASSYSSNRGITSTDTQYF | TGTGCCAGCAGTTACTCGTCAAACAGAGGGATCACTAGCACAGATACGCAGTATTTT
14 | NA | TRBJ1-3 | NA | TRBV3-1 | CASSQVYGGNTIYF | TGTGCCAGCAGCCAAGTATACGGCGGAAACACCATATATTTT